This is a list of T cell receptor beta chains from one sample in a study of blood T cell repertoires in COVID-19. Assay: immunoSEQ multiplex PCR; the TCRdb copy retains only in-frame clones and omits some. The data hold 85,000 to 95,000 clones, with roughly 86% observed a single time. Sequencing used peripheral blood. These TCRs come from a human donor in a cohort sampled during active COVID-19. Each CDR3 is given without its conserved first and last residue. Not every row has a clone size; where given, it reads once, few, many or a size class.

J gene,clone size,V gene,CDR3 protein
TRBJ1-2,-,TRBV6-1,ASSEAPVHGYGYT
TRBJ1-2,-,TRBV6-5,ASTYDRDGYGYT
TRBJ2-3,-,TRBV18,ASSPPIGGSTDTQY
TRBJ2-7,-,TRBV18,ASSPQGLAGNEQY
TRBJ2-3,-,TRBV5-4,ASSLMGTSGGAADTQY
TRBJ1-2,-,TRBV7-2,ASSIPPNYGYT
TRBJ1-4,-,TRBV9,ASSPSGRVDEKLF
TRBJ2-7,-,TRBV7-2,ASSLARFSLRSSYEQY
TRBJ2-6,-,TRBV5-1,ASTGQGSGANVLT
TRBJ2-1,-,TRBV18,ASSPREGEQF
TRBJ1-5,-,TRBV7-2,ASSLGRGNQPQH
TRBJ1-5,-,TRBV27,ASSPTGTSNQPQH
TRBJ2-2,-,TRBV5-4,ASNSMGTSGAGELF
TRBJ1-2,-,TRBV27,ASSLWPGDGYT
TRBJ2-1,-,TRBV5-4,ASSSAQVSSYNEQF
TRBJ1-3,-,TRBV12-3/TRBV12-4,ASSFTGNTIY
TRBJ1-1,-,TRBV5-1,ASSSITGGLTEAF
TRBJ1-4,-,TRBV6-5,ASSYSGGRREKLF
TRBJ2-4,-,TRBV7-2,ASSLVALDIQY
TRBJ2-1,-,TRBV19,ASSRLNYNEQF
TRBJ2-5,-,TRBV5-1,ASSDRVQETQY
TRBJ1-2,-,TRBV28,ASSDGGYGYT
TRBJ1-6,-,TRBV6-5,ASLRDRETSPLH
TRBJ1-2,-,TRBV4-3,ASSQVTDNPNYGYT
TRBJ1-5,-,TRBV19,ASSEGGVSNQPQH
TRBJ2-3,-,TRBV19,ASRRSGTSGDTQY
TRBJ2-3,-,TRBV5-4,ASSSPGTDTQY
TRBJ2-2,-,TRBV7-9,ASSYSGRGPGELF
TRBJ2-1,once,TRBV29-1,SVETSWAHNEQF
TRBJ2-1,-,TRBV7-2,ASSPTSAEQF
TRBJ1-4,-,TRBV9,ASSVEQGSSNEKLF
TRBJ1-2,-,TRBV28,ASSPQQGHNYGYT
TRBJ2-6,-,TRBV4-3,ASSQATGRGANVLT
TRBJ2-5,few,TRBV11-2,ASSRNRGQETQY